These 2 T cell receptor beta chains were sequenced from one sample in a study of T cell repertoires in cytomegalovirus infection. These receptors are not linked to any known antigen. TCRdb processed the reads anew with MiXCR; each CDR3 protein has one entry. In the table there are hundreds of thousands of distinct CDR3 sequences, around a third of which are singletons. The input for sequencing was cultured PBMCs, taken from culture after CMV antigen stimulation. The receptors were gathered from a human donor in good health (CMV status not recorded). Some clones in this sample may be carry-over from other donors' samples.

This clonotype was found many times. The chain joins TRBV7-2 to TRBJ1-5; the D is unclear. V gave up 4 bases and J gave up 2 bases, with 9 bases separating them. The CDR3 is 14 amino acids. The germline CDR1 and CDR2 sequences are SGHTA and FQGNSA. CDR3 in DNA: TGTGCCAGCAGCTACCATCGGGGCAATCAGCCCCAGCATTTT. Encoded protein: CASSYHRGNQPQHF.

This clonotype was seen more than once but under ten times. V usage is TRBV4-2 and J usage is TRBJ1-2; 9 bases are a match to TRBD1. Germline CDR1 is LGHNA and CDR2 is YNFKEQ. V was clipped by 1 base and J by 1 base; unmatched bases: 4. The CDR3 has 16 residues. The CDR3: CASSQVGTGLNYGYTF. The CDR3 DNA sequence: TGTGCCAGCAGCCAAGTGGGGACAGGGCTTAACTATGGCTACACCTTC.